Presented here are 21 T cell receptor beta chains from one specimen sequenced in a study of vaccination and CD4 T cells after COVID-19 (dated by TCRdb to between 2021 and 2022). Sample treatment or condition, as interpreted from the label and publication: 10-day PBMC culture with coronavirus spike peptide pools or control peptides (ViraFEST assay). No antigens are known for them. The library was built by means of PCR. TCRdb shows the sequencer as Illumina iSeq 100. DNA from cultured CD4+ T cells was subjected to TCR sequencing with the Oncomine TCR Beta short-read assay at the Johns Hopkins FTIC core. TCRdb reprocessing: public reads trimmed at Q25 with fastp, clones called with MiXCR, in-frame beta chains kept. Records with the same CDR3 protein are collapsed into one entry carrying the most frequent genes and DNA. The sample includes nearly 11,000 distinct CDR3 sequences, with 70% to 75% observed a single time. Over 9.5% of the sample is held by the ten biggest clonotypes.

Sequenced input: CD4+ T cells from blood, cultured in vitro. The receptors here all came from a human donor who had recovered from COVID-19.

This sequence joins TRBV20-1 and TRBJ1-6, with D perhaps matching TRBD1 (5 bases). This CDR3 has 16 amino acids. The V end was cut by 3 bases, the J end by 0 bases, with 12 bases between. Germline CDR1 reads DFQATT; CDR2 reads SNEGSKA (reference sequence). CDR3 nucleotides: TGCAGTGCTAGCAGGGTGGTTCGCTCCTATAATTCACCCCTCCACTTT. Residues: CSASRVVRSYNSPLHF.

There are a few counts of this clonotype. The CDR3 loop reads CASSLRALGGTQYF. DNA of the CDR3: TGTGCCAGCAGTTTAAGGGCCCTTGGGGGGACCCAGTACTTC. The gene calls are TRBV27 and TRBJ2-5; perhaps D is TRBD1 or TRBD2 (5 bases each). The V and J ends lost 2 bases and 7 bases respectively, with 14 bases between them. The CDR3 spans 14 residues. Looked up from germline, CDR1 is MNHEY and CDR2 is SMNVEV (reference sequence).

This clonotype was seen more than once but under ten times. The chain combines TRBV7-2 with TRBJ1-6, with 7 bases fitting TRBD1. The V segment lost 1 base and the J segment 10 bases; nucleotides outside the gene matches: 10. Germline lookup yields CDR1 SGHTA and CDR2 FQGNSA. The CDR3 is made up of 16 amino acids. The CDR3: CASSLGSTGRGSPLHF. CDR3 sequence (DNA): TGTGCCAGCAGCTTAGGGTCGACAGGGCGCGGATCACCCCTCCACTTT.

This clonotype was seen only a few times. This chain connects TRBV27 to TRBJ2-5; D gene unclear. The CDR3 totals 14 residues. The germline CDR1 and CDR2 sequences are MNHEY and SMNVEV (reference sequence). The ends were cut back, 7 bases at V and 4 bases at J, with 16 bases in the middle. CDR3 nucleotide sequence: TGTGCCAGCAAGTCCTCCGGGCAAGGAGAGACCCAGTACTTC. Amino acid sequence: CASKSSGQGETQYF.

J is TRBJ1-1 and V is TRBV5-4, with D tentatively TRBD1 (5 bases). The germline V and J ends were trimmed by 3 bases and 0 bases, with 9 bases remaining between them. This CDR3 is 14 amino acids long. Germline CDR1 SGHNT, CDR2 YYREEE (reference sequence). CDR3 residues: CASSSRVMNTEAFF. The CDR3 region has the DNA TGTGCCAGCAGCTCCAGGGTTATGAACACTGAAGCTTTCTTT.

This sequence joins TRBV7-9 and TRBJ2-7; 7 bases are a match to TRBD2. This CDR3 has 15 residues. The V and J ends lost 4 bases and 5 bases, in that order; junction bases with no gene match: 11. CDR1 is SEHNR, CDR2 FQNEAQ, per germline (reference sequence). CDR3 residues: CASSSKRGGPHEQYF. In DNA form, the CDR3 reads TGTGCCAGCAGCTCCAAGAGGGGAGGGCCCCACGAGCAGTACTTC. Combining the CDR3 with reference TRBV7-9 and TRBJ2-7 gives the whole variable domain DTGVSQNPRHKITKRGQNVTFRCDPISEHNRLYWYRQTLGQGPEFLTYFQNEAQLEKSRLLSDRFSAERPKGSFSTLEIQRTEQGDSAMYLCASSSKRGGPHEQYFGPGTRLTVT.

V usage is TRBV20-1 and J usage is TRBJ1-1; D uncertain. Trimming took 4 bases from V and 3 from J, leaving 9 bases between them. The CDR3 totals 12 residues. Germline V lookup: CDR1 DFQATT, CDR2 SNEGSKA (reference sequence). The CDR3 DNA is TGCAGTGCTAAAAAAGTCTACACTGAAGCTTTCTTT. Amino acid sequence: CSAKKVYTEAFF.

The rearrangement uses TRBV6-2 or TRBV6-3 and TRBJ1-2; D ambiguous. The CDR3 has 12 amino acids. The V gene's germline CDR1 is MNHEY and CDR2 SVGEGT. The V end was cut by 2 bases, the J end by 4 bases, with 5 bases between. CDR3 in DNA: TGTGCCAGCAGTTACATCGGCTATGGCTACACCTTC. Its translation: CASSYIGYGYTF.

This clonotype was detected once. The genes are TRBV6-4 and TRBJ2-1; 12 bases line up with TRBD2. The germline CDR1 and CDR2 sequences are MRHNA and SNTAGT. The CDR3 is 15 amino acids. The ends lost 6 bases at V and 6 bases at J; junction bases unmatched: 6. CDR3 coding DNA: TGTGCCAGCAGCCCGACTAGCGGGAGTGCCAATGAGCAGTTCTTC. This sequence encodes CASSPTSGSANEQFF.

The rearrangement links TRBV7-8 to TRBJ1-6; D not certain. Germline V gene data show CDR1 as SGHVS and CDR2 as FQNEAQ. This CDR3 comprises 16 residues. Trimming shortened V by 1 base and J by 0 bases, and 7 bases separated the two germline ends. CDR3 nucleotide sequence: TGTGCCAGCAGCTTAGAGGGCAGCTCCTATAATTCACCCCTCCACTTT. Amino acids: CASSLEGSSYNSPLHF.

A remark on this clonotype: Germline is not matched at one junction end, which may reflect a read error. The chain has TRBV27 and TRBJ2-7; 8 bases fit TRBD1. The CDR3 extends over 14 amino acids. CDR1 is MNHEY, CDR2 SMNVEV, per germline (reference sequence). CDR3 protein: CASRGTGRSSEQYF. CDR3 in DNA: TGTGCCAGCAGGGGGACAGGAAGGTCCTCCGAGCAGTACTTC.

The rearrangement links TRBV4-2 to TRBJ1-2, with D possibly being TRBD1 (5 bases). CDR1 and CDR2 from the germline V gene are LGHNA and YNFKEQ. Trimming cost V 3 bases and J 5 bases, with 22 bases left between them. This CDR3 comprises 17 residues. Written as DNA, the CDR3 is TGTGCCAGCAGCCAGGGGACCCCAGGGTACACGTCTTATGGCTACACCTTC. It translates to CASSQGTPGYTSYGYTF.

This clonotype was counted between two and nine times. This chain links TRBV27 with TRBJ1-6; D may be TRBD1 (6 bases). Germline CDR1 MNHEY, CDR2 SMNVEV (reference sequence). The CDR3 consists of 14 residues. The ends were cut back, 8 bases at V and 7 bases at J, with 15 bases in the middle. This CDR3 is CASANLDSNSPLHF. CDR3 DNA: TGTGCCAGCGCAAACCTGGACAGCAATTCACCCCTCCACTTT.

This clonotype appeared a single time. This chain connects TRBV20-1 to TRBJ2-7, with D possibly being TRBD1 or TRBD2 (5 bases each). This CDR3 has 13 residues. V shed 1 base and J shed 5 bases, with 12 bases lying between them. The germline gives CDR1 DFQATT, CDR2 SNEGSKA (reference sequence). CDR3 residues: CSARVGVRNEQYF. DNA for the CDR3: TGCAGTGCTAGAGTGGGGGTCAGAAACGAGCAGTACTTC.

This clonotype has only a few counts. The chain is built from TRBV7-9 and TRBJ1-6, with D tentatively TRBD1 (6 bases). This CDR3 has 14 amino acids. The V end was cut by 5 bases, the J end by 8 bases, with 13 bases between. Germline-derived CDR1 and CDR2 are SEHNR and FQNEAQ (reference sequence). The CDR3 loop is CASSLQGTDSPLHF. CDR3 bases: TGTGCCAGCAGCCTGCAGGGGACTGATTCACCCCTCCACTTT. The whole variable domain, filled in from reference TRBV7-9 and TRBJ1-6, reads DTGVSQNPRHKITKRGQNVTFRCDPISEHNRLYWYRQTLGQGPEFLTYFQNEAQLEKSRLLSDRFSAERPKGSFSTLEIQRTEQGDSAMYLCASSLQGTDSPLHFGNGTRLTVT.

The chain combines TRBV6-5 with TRBJ2-5, with D possibly being TRBD1 (6 bases). The germline V gene has CDR1 MNHEY and CDR2 SVGAGI. The CDR3 has 14 amino acids. With 2 bases removed from V and 7 bases from J, the gap between germline ends came to 14 bases. The CDR3 loop reads CASSYKTGLGTQYF. The CDR3 DNA sequence: TGTGCCAGCAGTTACAAGACAGGCCTGGGGACCCAGTACTTC.

This clonotype was picked up a small number of times. V is TRBV20-1 and J is TRBJ2-5; 10 bases are shared with TRBD1. This CDR3 comprises 16 residues. Germline V lookup: CDR1 DFQATT, CDR2 SNEGSKA (reference sequence). Germline trimming cut 4 bases from V and 0 bases from J; bases unmatched to any gene: 8. The CDR3 region has the DNA TGCAGTGCTACCCCGGACAGGGGGGGGTACCAAGAGACCCAGTACTTC. Residues: CSATPDRGGYQETQYF.

The chain is built from TRBV11-2 and TRBJ1-2; weak D call: TRBD1 (6 bases). The CDR3 covers 14 residues. V shed 5 bases and J shed 7 bases, with 17 bases lying between them. The V gene's germline CDR1 is SGHAT and CDR2 FQNNGV. The CDR3 loop reads CASSTGTRGGGYTF. The CDR3 DNA reads TGTGCCAGCAGCACAGGGACAAGAGGCGGTGGCTACACCTTC.

This clonotype was seen a single time. The chain has TRBV15 and TRBJ2-7, with D uncertain. The germline CDR1 and CDR2 sequences are LNHNV and YYDKDF (reference sequence). CDR3 size: 12 residues. V was shortened by 6 bases and J by 2 bases, with 8 bases between the two germline ends. CDR3 nucleotide sequence: TGTGCCACCAGTCCAGGTACCTACGAGCAGTACTTC. Its translation is CATSPGTYEQYF.

This clonotype has more than one count but fewer than ten. The chain links TRBV20-1 to TRBJ1-1; D remains unclear. V was cut by 3 bases and J by 3 bases, with 14 bases left in between. The CDR3 contains 14 residues. Germline CDR1 is DFQATT and CDR2 is SNEGSKA (reference sequence). CDR3 nucleotide sequence: TGCAGTGCTAGGATCCCGGGTTCGCACACTGAAGCTTTCTTT. It specifies CSARIPGSHTEAFF.

The J gene is TRBJ1-5, the V gene TRBV20-1; possibly TRBD1 for D (5 bases). Germline V gene lookup returns CDR1 DFQATT and CDR2 SNEGSKA (reference sequence). Trimming pared 6 bases from V and 1 base from J, leaving 19 bases between. The CDR3 runs 16 residues. CDR3 in DNA: TGCAGTGCCGCCCCGGGGGGAAGGAAGAGCAATCAGCCCCAGCATTTT. The encoded protein is CSAAPGGRKSNQPQHF.